The clone carrying this T cell receptor beta chain was recorded only once. An amount of RNA that ranged from 0.5 to 1 ug was reverse transcribed with random hexamers. The method of amplification for TCR beta CDR3 was immunoSEQ multiplex PCR, covering 54 Vbeta and 13 Jbeta. TCRdb re-analysed the immunoSEQ multiplex PCR reads in MiXCR, keeping a single row per CDR3 protein. The table records around 99,000 distinct CDR3 sequences, 96% of them present only once. These data come from a study of CD8 T cells in Susac syndrome. This CDR3 contains 15 residues. Unmatched junction bases numbered 6, after V lost 5 bases and J lost 0 bases. CDR1 WSHSY and CDR2 SAAADI come from the germline V gene. TCR beta was sequenced from blood CD8+ and CD4+ T cells.

The chain carries TRBV10-2 and TRBJ2-7, with 8 bases lining up with TRBD1. This clonotype was obtained from a human donor in good health. Sequenced: CD4+ T cells from PBMCs. The CDR3 DNA reads as TGCGCCAGCAGTACAACAGGGGGGATCTCCTACGAGCAGTACTTC. This encodes CASSTTGGISYEQYF.